This paragraph covers one TCR beta chain sequence. As yet, its antigen is unknown. Relative to the germline gene, one junction end is altered; a read error may explain this. This entry comes from a study of tumor and adjacent non-tumor tissue in lung cancer. Overall study results and limits: Tumor TCR diversity, when higher, was linked to shorter survival.

A modified ARM-PCR protocol with three rounds of nested PCR amplified TCRbeta. TCRdb reanalysed the multiplex PCR reads using MiXCR and keeps one entry per CDR3 protein. Of some 74,000 distinct CDR3 sequences listed, 72% are singletons. This sample's RNA came from whole unsorted tissue. This CDR3 contains 16 residues. Germline V gene data show CDR1 as MGHRA and CDR2 as YSYEKL. The source is a woman aged 35 to 49 with non-small cell lung cancer. J is TRBJ2-7 and V is TRBV4-1; 9 positions agree with TRBD1. Input material: lung tumor tissue. This CDR3 reads CASTQDWGTGRYEQYF. Here the CDR3 DNA reads TGCGCCAGCACCCAAGACTGGGGGACAGGGCGGTACGAGCAGTACTTC.